The clone carrying this TCR beta chain was counted a few times. Its antigen is unknown. The CDR3 has 14 amino acids. Germline loops: CDR1 SGHRS, CDR2 YFSETQ. Trimming removed 4 bases from V and 2 bases from J, with 10 bases in between. As the method for making TCR beta libraries, quantitative 5'-RACE with molecular barcodes was used. TCRdb fed the 5' RACE reads into MiXCR, producing one record per CDR3 protein. The repertoire includes about 400,000 distinct CDR3 sequences, approximately 20% of them detected once, and approximately 16% sits in the top ten. The data stem from a study of CD8 T cells in ankylosing spondylitis. Study results and caveats: Apparently characteristic of ankylosing spondylitis blood was a TCR beta motif (eight highly homologous variants).

The origin of this receptor is a male donor with ankylosing spondylitis. Sequencing input: blood, either unsorted or a sorted T cell fraction (not recorded which). V usage is TRBV5-1 and J usage is TRBJ2-1; D remains ambiguous. CDR3 nucleotides: TGCGCCAGCAGCGCCGAAAAAACCTACAATGAGCAGTTCTTC. It yields the protein CASSAEKTYNEQFF.